The 5 T cell receptor beta chains presented below share a single source sample, sequenced in a study of monozygotic twins with cystic fibrosis. Only in-frame clones appear in the TCRdb table, and some are missing; sequencing was by immunoSEQ multiplex PCR. The data contain tens of thousands of clones, 80% to 95% of them seen just once; the ten biggest clones take up roughly 0.29%. What was sequenced was blood. Every receptor here comes from a girl aged 2-9 years with cystic fibrosis.

The sample holds one count of this clone. The rearrangement uses TRBV29-1 and TRBJ1-2, with TRBD1 identical over 10 bases. V gave up 5 bases and J gave up 2 bases; unmatched junction bases: 2. Germline V gives CDR1 SQVTM, CDR2 ANQGSEA. There are 13 residues in the CDR3. The CDR3, as DNA: TGCAGCGTTCGGACAGGGGGGAACTATGGCTACACCTTC. This codes for CSVRTGGNYGYTF.

The chain uses TRBV5-1 and TRBJ2-7; the match to TRBD2 covers 10 bases. The CDR3 has 15 amino acids. Germline-derived CDR1 and CDR2 are SGHRS and YFSETQ. The V segment lost 1 base and the J segment 4 bases; nucleotides outside the gene matches: 5. The CDR3 loop reads CASSLRLAGDYEQYF. CDR3 sequence (DNA): TGCGCCAGCAGCTTGAGGCTAGCGGGGGATTACGAGCAGTACTTC.

The V call is TRBV5-1, the J call TRBJ2-1; no firm D call. Germline CDR1 reads SGHRS; CDR2 reads YFSETQ. The CDR3 is made up of 11 amino acids. V lost 0 bases and J 9 bases, leaving 4 bases between the germline ends. In DNA form, the CDR3 reads TGCGCCAGCAGCTTGGACAGTGAGCAGTTCTTC. Its translation: CASSLDSEQFF.

The gene calls are TRBV6-5 and TRBJ1-2; D is unclear. Germline CDR1 MNHEY, CDR2 SVGAGI. V dropped 4 bases and J dropped 0 bases, with 12 bases sitting between them. The CDR3 consists of 15 residues. The CDR3 coding sequence is TGTGCCAGCAGTTCTCGGGGTGGGACTAACTATGGCTACACCTTC. It yields the protein CASSSRGGTNYGYTF.

The chain recombines TRBV9 with TRBJ2-2; TRBD1 or TRBD2 may be the D gene (6 bases each). V was cut by 4 bases and J by 6 bases, with 22 bases left in between. CDR1 SGDLS and CDR2 YYNGEE come from the germline V gene. CDR3 length: 17 residues. The CDR3 loop is CASSPPLTGAGPGELFF. CDR3 nucleotide sequence: TGTGCCAGCAGCCCTCCTCTGACGGGGGCTGGGCCCGGGGAGCTGTTTTTT.